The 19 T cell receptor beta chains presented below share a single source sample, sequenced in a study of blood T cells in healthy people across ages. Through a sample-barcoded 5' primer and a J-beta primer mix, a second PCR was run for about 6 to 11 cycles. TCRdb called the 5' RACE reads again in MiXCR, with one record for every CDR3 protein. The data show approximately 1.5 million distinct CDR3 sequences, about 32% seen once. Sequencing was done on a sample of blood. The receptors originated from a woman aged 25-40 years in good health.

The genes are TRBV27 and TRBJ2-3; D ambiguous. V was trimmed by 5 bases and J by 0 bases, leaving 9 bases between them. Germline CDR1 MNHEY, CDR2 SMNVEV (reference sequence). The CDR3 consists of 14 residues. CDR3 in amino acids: CASSILRSTDTQYF. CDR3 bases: TGTGCCAGCAGTATTCTAAGAAGCACAGATACGCAGTATTTT.

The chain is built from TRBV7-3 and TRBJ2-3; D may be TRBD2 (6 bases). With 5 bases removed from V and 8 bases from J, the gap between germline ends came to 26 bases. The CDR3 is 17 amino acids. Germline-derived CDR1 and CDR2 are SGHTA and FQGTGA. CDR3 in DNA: TGTGCCAGCAGCCCCCGCTCGGCGGGGACCCGCTCCGGTACGCAGTATTTT. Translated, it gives CASSPRSAGTRSGTQYF.

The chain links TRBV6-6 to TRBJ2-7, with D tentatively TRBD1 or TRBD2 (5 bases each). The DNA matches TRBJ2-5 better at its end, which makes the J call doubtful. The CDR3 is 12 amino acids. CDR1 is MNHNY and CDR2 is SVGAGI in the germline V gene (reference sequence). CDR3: CASSMRGETQYF. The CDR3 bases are TGTGCCAGCAGCATGAGGGGAGAGACCCAGTACTTC.

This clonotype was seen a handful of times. The CDR3 loop reads CASSLMAGPGGEVPDEQYF. CDR3 bases: TGTGCCAGCAGCTTAATGGCCGGGCCAGGGGGGGAGGTCCCGGACGAGCAGTACTTC. The gene calls are TRBV7-6 and TRBJ2-7; possibly TRBD1 or TRBD2 for D (7 bases each). V lost 2 bases and J lost 5, with 28 bases in between. Germline V lookup: CDR1 SGHVS, CDR2 FNYEAQ. CDR3 length: 19 residues.

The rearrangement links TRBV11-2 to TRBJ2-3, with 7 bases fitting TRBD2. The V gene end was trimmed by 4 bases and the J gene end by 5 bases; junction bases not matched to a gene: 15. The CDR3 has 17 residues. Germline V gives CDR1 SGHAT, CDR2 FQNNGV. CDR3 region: CASSSPLRGSVIDTQYF. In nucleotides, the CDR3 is TGTGCCAGCAGCTCCCCCCTCCGCGGGAGTGTTATAGATACGCAGTATTTT.

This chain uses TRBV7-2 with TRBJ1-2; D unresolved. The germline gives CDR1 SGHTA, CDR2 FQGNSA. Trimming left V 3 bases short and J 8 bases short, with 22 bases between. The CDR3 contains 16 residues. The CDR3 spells CASSFGSRTAGHGYTF. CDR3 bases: TGTGCCAGCAGCTTTGGATCTCGGACGGCCGGCCACGGCTACACCTTC.

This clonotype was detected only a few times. As DNA, the CDR3 is TGCAGTGCTAGGGGACTAGCGGGAGGGCGCGATGAGCAGTTCTTC. Encoded protein: CSARGLAGGRDEQFF. The chain carries TRBV20-1 and TRBJ2-1; 16 bases line up with TRBD2. V was pared by 3 bases and J by 8 bases, with 4 bases of the junction left unmatched. The CDR3 is made up of 15 amino acids. The V gene's germline CDR1 is DFQATT and CDR2 SNEGSKA (reference sequence).

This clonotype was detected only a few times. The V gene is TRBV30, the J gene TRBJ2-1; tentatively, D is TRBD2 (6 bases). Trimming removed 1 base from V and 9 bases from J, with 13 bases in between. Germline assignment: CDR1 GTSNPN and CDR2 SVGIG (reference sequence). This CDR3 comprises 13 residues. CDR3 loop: CAWSENGRGEQFF. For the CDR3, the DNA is TGTGCCTGGAGTGAGAACGGGAGAGGTGAGCAGTTCTTC.

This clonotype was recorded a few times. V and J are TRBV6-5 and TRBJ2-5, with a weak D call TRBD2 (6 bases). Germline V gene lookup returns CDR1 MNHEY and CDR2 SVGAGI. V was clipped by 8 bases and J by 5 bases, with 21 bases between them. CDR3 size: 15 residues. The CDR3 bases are TGTGCCAGCCGGGAGTCGGGCTCGCCCCGGGAGACCCAGTACTTC. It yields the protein CASRESGSPRETQYF.

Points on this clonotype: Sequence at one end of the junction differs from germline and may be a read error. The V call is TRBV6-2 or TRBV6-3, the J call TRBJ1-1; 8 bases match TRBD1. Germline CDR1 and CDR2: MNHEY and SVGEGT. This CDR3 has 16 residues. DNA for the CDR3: TGTGCCGGCAGTTACTCGACAGGGGACATGAACACTGAAGCTTTCTTT. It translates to CAGSYSTGDMNTEAFF.

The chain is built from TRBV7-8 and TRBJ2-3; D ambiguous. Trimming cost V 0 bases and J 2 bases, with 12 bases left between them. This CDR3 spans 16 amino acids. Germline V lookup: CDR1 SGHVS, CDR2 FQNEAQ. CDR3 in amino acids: CASSLAMWGTTDTQYF. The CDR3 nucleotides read TGTGCCAGCAGCTTAGCGATGTGGGGTACCACAGATACGCAGTATTTT. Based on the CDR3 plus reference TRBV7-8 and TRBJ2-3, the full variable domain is GAGVSQSPRYKVAKRGQDVALRCDPISGHVSLFWYQQALGQGPEFLTYFQNEAQLDKSGLPSDRFFAERPEGSVSTLKIQRTQQEDSAVYLCASSLAMWGTTDTQYFGPGTRLTVL.

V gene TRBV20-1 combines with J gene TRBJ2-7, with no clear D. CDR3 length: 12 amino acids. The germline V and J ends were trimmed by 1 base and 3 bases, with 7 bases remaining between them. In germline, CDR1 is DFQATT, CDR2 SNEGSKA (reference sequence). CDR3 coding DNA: TGCAGTGCTAGAGCAACCTACTACGAGCAGTACTTC. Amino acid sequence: CSARATYYEQYF.

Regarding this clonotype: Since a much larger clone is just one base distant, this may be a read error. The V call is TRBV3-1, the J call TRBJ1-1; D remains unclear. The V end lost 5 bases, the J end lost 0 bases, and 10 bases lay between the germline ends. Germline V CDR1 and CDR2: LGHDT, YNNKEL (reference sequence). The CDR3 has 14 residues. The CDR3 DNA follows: TGTGCCAGCAGCTCCCGGGCCCTGAACACTGAAGCTTTCTTT. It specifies CASSSRALNTEAFF.

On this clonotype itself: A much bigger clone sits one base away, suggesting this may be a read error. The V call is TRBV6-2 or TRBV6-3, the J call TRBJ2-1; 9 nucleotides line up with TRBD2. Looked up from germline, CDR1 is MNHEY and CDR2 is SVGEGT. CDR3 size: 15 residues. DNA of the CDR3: TGTGCCAGCAGTTACTCAGCGGGGGGAAGGAATGGGCAGTTCTTC. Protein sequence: CASSYSAGGRNGQFF.

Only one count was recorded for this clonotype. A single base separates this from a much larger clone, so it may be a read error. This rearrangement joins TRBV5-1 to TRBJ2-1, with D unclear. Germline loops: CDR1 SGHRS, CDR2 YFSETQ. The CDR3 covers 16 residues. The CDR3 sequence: CAISFSKADLYNEQFF. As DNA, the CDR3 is TGCGCCATCAGCTTCAGTAAGGCTGATCTATACAATGAGCAGTTCTTC.

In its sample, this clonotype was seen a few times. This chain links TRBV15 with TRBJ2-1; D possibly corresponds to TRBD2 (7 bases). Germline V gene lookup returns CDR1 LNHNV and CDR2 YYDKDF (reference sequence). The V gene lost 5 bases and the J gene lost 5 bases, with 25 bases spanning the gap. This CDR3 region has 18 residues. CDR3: CATSGTVLGGGADNEQFF. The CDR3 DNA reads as TGTGCCACCAGCGGAACCGTCCTTGGTGGGGGGGCCGACAATGAGCAGTTCTTC.

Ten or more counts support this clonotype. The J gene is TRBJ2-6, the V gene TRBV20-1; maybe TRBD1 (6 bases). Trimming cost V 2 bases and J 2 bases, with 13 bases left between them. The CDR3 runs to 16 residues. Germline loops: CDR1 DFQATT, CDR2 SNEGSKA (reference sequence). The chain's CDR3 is CSARYSGTPGANVLTF. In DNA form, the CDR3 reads TGCAGTGCTAGATATTCCGGGACACCTGGGGCCAACGTCCTGACTTTC.

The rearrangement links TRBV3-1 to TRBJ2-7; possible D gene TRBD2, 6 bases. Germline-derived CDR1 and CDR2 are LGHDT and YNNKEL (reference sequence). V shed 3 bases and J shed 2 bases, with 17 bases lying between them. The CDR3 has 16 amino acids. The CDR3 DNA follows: TGTGCCAGCAGCCAGGGGACTGGCATCTCTACCTACGAGCAGTACTTC. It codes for CASSQGTGISTYEQYF.

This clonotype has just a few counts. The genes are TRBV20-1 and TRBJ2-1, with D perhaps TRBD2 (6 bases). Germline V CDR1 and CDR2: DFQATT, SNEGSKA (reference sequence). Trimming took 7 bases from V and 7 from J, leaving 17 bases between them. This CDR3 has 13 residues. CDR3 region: CSVFGRRKNEQFF. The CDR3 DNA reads TGCAGTGTATTCGGGAGACGTAAGAATGAGCAGTTCTTC.